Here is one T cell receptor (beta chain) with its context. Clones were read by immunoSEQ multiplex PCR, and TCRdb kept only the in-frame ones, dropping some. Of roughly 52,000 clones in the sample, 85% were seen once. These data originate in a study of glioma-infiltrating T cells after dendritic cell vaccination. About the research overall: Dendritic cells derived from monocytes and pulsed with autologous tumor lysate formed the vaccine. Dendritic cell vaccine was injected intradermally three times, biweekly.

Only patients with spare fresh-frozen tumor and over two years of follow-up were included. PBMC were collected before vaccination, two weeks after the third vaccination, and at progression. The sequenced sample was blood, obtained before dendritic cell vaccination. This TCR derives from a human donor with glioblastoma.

CDR3 residues: CASSPLEKTYEQYF. The CDR3 region has the DNA TGCGCCAGCAGCCCGCTGGAGAAGACCTACGAGCAGTACTTC. The gene calls are TRBV10-1 and TRBJ2-7; D remains unclear. In germline, CDR1 is WNHNN, CDR2 SYGVQD (reference sequence). The CDR3 length is 14 residues. The V end was cut by 6 bases, the J end by 2 bases, with 14 bases between.